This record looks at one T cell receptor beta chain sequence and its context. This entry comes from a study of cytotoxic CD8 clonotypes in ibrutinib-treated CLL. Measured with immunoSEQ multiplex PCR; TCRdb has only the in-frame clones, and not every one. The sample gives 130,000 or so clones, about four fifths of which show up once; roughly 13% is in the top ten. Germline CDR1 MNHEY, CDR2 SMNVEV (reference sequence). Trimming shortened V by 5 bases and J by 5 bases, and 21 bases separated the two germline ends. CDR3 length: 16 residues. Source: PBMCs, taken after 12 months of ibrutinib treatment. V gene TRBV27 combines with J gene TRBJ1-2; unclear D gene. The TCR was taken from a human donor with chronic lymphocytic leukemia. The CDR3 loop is CASSDLGRGEPYGYTF. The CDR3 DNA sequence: TGTGCCAGCAGTGATCTGGGCCGTGGCGAACCATATGGCTACACCTTC.